This is a list of T cell receptor beta chains from one sample in a study of blood T cells in healthy people across ages. TCRdb processed the 5' RACE reads anew with MiXCR; each CDR3 protein has one entry. The table shows 630,000 or so distinct CDR3 sequences, with approximately 30% occurring only once. The sample consisted of blood. Receptor source: a woman of 80 years or more in good health. Each CDR3 is given with its conserved first and last residue. A D gene is named only where the DNA matches it firmly. Clone size is shown for a subset of rows, as once, few, many or a class of expanded clone.

cdr3_nt cdr3_aa j_call v_call d_call clone_size
TGTGCCAGCAGGCCTGGGGGTTACGAGCAGTACTTC CASRPGGYEQYF TRBJ2-7 TRBV6-2/TRBV6-3 NA many
TGCGCCAGCACCCTTGGTAGGGACAGGGGGCTCACCGGAGCTTTCTTT CASTLGRDRGLTGAFF TRBJ1-1 TRBV5-1 TRBD1 NA
TGCGCCAGCAGCCAAGAACAGGGTTGGGCTGAAGCTTTCTTT CASSQEQGWAEAFF TRBJ1-1 TRBV5-1 NA few
TGTGCCAGCAGGCTCGACAGGTGGGGCGATACGCAGTATTTT CASRLDRWGDTQYF TRBJ2-3 TRBV6-5 NA NA
TGCAGTGCTAGAGATTGGGCCACTGAAGCTTTCTTT CSARDWATEAFF TRBJ1-1 TRBV20-1 NA NA
TGTGCCAGCAGCTTGGAGGAGGGGAAAGGAAACACCATATATTTT CASSLEEGKGNTIYF TRBJ1-3 TRBV5-4 NA NA
TGCAGTGCTAGAGGAGCATTGGGGGCGGGTGATACGCAGTATTTT CSARGALGAGDTQYF TRBJ2-3 TRBV20-1 NA NA
TGTGCCAGCAGCCCGATGGTGGGATCTGAAGCTTTCTTT CASSPMVGSEAFF TRBJ1-1 TRBV3-1 NA many
TGCGCCAGCACCGGGACAGGGTTGTCGGGGGCCAACGTCCTGACTTTC CASTGTGLSGANVLTF TRBJ2-6 TRBV5-1 TRBD1 NA
TGTGCCAGCAGCTTAGCGGGCGGGGGGGATTACGAGCAGTACTTC CASSLAGGGDYEQYF TRBJ2-7 TRBV7-2 TRBD2 many
TGCGCCAGCAGCTCAGGGCTAGACACCGGGGAGCTGTTTTTT CASSSGLDTGELFF TRBJ2-2 TRBV5-1 NA few
TGTGCCAGCTCACTCGGACAGGCCTCCTACGAGCAGTACTTC CASSLGQASYEQYF TRBJ2-7 TRBV18 TRBD1 many
TGTGCCATCAGTGGACAAAAGGAGGATTCACCCCTCCACTTT CAISGQKEDSPLHF TRBJ1-6 TRBV10-3 NA many
TGTGCCAGCAGCCAAGTAGCTGAGACCCAGTACTTC CASSQVAETQYF TRBJ2-5 TRBV3-1 NA many
TGTGCCAGCTCACCATTCGGGGGACTAGCGGGAGGCTCCTACAATGAGCAGTTCTTC CASSPFGGLAGGSYNEQFF TRBJ2-1 TRBV18 TRBD2 many
TGTGCCAGCATGACCGGGCTAGCGGGGGACGAGCAGTACTTC CASMTGLAGDEQYF TRBJ2-7 TRBV6-5 TRBD2 NA
TGTGCCAGCAGCTCTGGGGTACAGGGGGACGGGGGCCCCCAGTACTTC CASSSGVQGDGGPQYF TRBJ2-5 TRBV11-2 TRBD1 many
TGTGCCACCAGCAGAGCAGGGCCGGGAAATGAAAAACTGTTTTTT CATSRAGPGNEKLFF TRBJ1-4 TRBV15 NA NA
TGTGCCAGCAGTTTAGCGAGAAGGGGGACAGGGGGCCAGCCCCAGCATTTT CASSLARRGTGGQPQHF TRBJ1-5 TRBV12-3/TRBV12-4 TRBD1 NA
TGTGCCAGCAGTGAATACTGGGGAGAGACCCAGTACTTC CASSEYWGETQYF TRBJ2-5 TRBV2 NA NA
TGTACCAGCAGCCACCGGGTCGGGGGCGCGGGGAACCGCACAGATACGCAGTATTTT CTSSHRVGGAGNRTDTQYF TRBJ2-3 TRBV4-2 NA NA
TGTGCCAGCAGCCTAACGGGACAGCAGAACAATGAGCAGTTCTTC CASSLTGQQNNEQFF TRBJ2-1 TRBV7-2 TRBD1 many
TGTGCCAGCAGTGTTTTGACAGGACAAAATCAGCCCCAGCATTTT CASSVLTGQNQPQHF TRBJ1-5 TRBV2 NA NA
TGTGCCAGCAGAGGGACAGGGGGCGCTGAAGCTTTCTTT CASRGTGGAEAFF TRBJ1-1 TRBV6-1 TRBD1 few
TGCAGCGTTGGTGAGGGTGGCTACACCTTC CSVGEGGYTF TRBJ1-2 TRBV29-1 NA many
TGCGCCAGCAGCTTGGTTGGCCCGAACACTGAAGCTTTCTTT CASSLVGPNTEAFF TRBJ1-1 TRBV5-1 NA many
TGTGCCAGCAGCTTATCGGCTAGCGGGGGGTTTGATACGCAGTATTTT CASSLSASGGFDTQYF TRBJ2-3 TRBV7-9 TRBD2 once
TGTGCCAGCAGCCGTCCTTCCCCACTGATCTGCACATTC CASSRPSPLICTF TRBJ1-2 TRBV6-5 NA NA
TGCAGTGCTGGCGTTCCGAGAGGCCAAGAGACCCAGTACTTC CSAGVPRGQETQYF TRBJ2-5 TRBV20-1 NA NA
TGCAGTGCTAGAGACACACAGGGGTCGGGTCAGCCCCAGCATTTT CSARDTQGSGQPQHF TRBJ1-5 TRBV20-1 TRBD1 few
TGCGCCAGCAGCCCCCGGACAGGGACCACTGAAGCTTTCTTT CASSPRTGTTEAFF TRBJ1-1 TRBV5-1 TRBD1 few
TGCAGTGCTGTCCGGACTAGCCGAGGTTACAATGAGCAGTTCTTC CSAVRTSRGYNEQFF TRBJ2-1 TRBV20-1 TRBD2 NA
TGTGCCAGCAAAGACAGGGATAAGGATGGCTACACCTTC CASKDRDKDGYTF TRBJ1-2 TRBV6-6 TRBD1 NA
TGTGCCAGAAGTTCCCAGTCCTTGAGCACAGATACGCAGTATTTT CARSSQSLSTDTQYF TRBJ2-3 TRBV28 NA NA
TGTGCCAGCAGCAAAGGGACTAGCGGGGCCAATGAGCAGTACTTC CASSKGTSGANEQYF TRBJ2-7 TRBV5-4 TRBD2 NA
TGCAGCGTTGAAGGGTCGGCAGGGTGTGGAGGAAACACCATATATTTT CSVEGSAGCGGNTIYF TRBJ1-3 TRBV29-1 NA NA
TGTGCCAGCAGTGAGGGACACGGATCGAGGTTCTTC CASSEGHGSRFF TRBJ2-1 TRBV6-1 NA few
TGCAGCGTTGAGGGACAGGGGGGGGACATTCAGTACTTC CSVEGQGGDIQYF TRBJ2-4 TRBV29-1 TRBD1 many
TGTGCCAGCAGCCCGGGGATCGGCGGTGAAAAACTGTTTTTT CASSPGIGGEKLFF TRBJ1-4 TRBV7-9 NA many
TGTGCCAGCAGCCCCAGCAGTCAGACCCAGTACTTC CASSPSSQTQYF TRBJ2-5 TRBV14 NA many
TGTGCCAGCAGCGTAGACCCTCGACACTATGGCTACACCTTC CASSVDPRHYGYTF TRBJ1-2 TRBV9 NA many
TGTGCCATCAGTGGGGAGGACAGGGGCAATGAGCAGTTCTTC CAISGEDRGNEQFF TRBJ2-1 TRBV10-3 TRBD1 many
TGCAGTGCTAAAGGTTTTTACTCCAATCAGCCCCAGCATTTT CSAKGFYSNQPQHF TRBJ1-5 TRBV20-1 NA few
TGTGCCAGCAGCCCCCCCTTAGCGGGGCAAGAGACCCAGTACTTC CASSPPLAGQETQYF TRBJ2-5 TRBV9 TRBD2 NA
TGTGCCAGCAGCGTTCGACAGGTTAACACCGGGGAGCTGTTTTTT CASSVRQVNTGELFF TRBJ2-2 TRBV9 NA few
TGTGCCAGCCAGGGCTCTCAAAATCAGCCCCAGCATTTT CASQGSQNQPQHF TRBJ1-5 TRBV28 NA NA
TGTGCCAGCAGTCCCCGACAGGGGGTTGGTGAAAAACTGTTTTTT CASSPRQGVGEKLFF TRBJ1-4 TRBV28 TRBD1 NA
TGTGCCAGCGGGAGGGACAGGGGTCTAGGAGGCTACACCTTC CASGRDRGLGGYTF TRBJ1-2 TRBV2 TRBD1 few
TGCGCCAGCAGGGAGGACAGGCTGGTAGATACGCAGTATTTT CASREDRLVDTQYF TRBJ2-3 TRBV4-1 TRBD1 once
TGTGCCAGCAGCACTACCGACAGGGCCGAGCAGTACTTC CASSTTDRAEQYF TRBJ2-7 TRBV7-3 TRBD1 many
TGCAGCCGGACTAGCGGGCCAACTAAGCAGTTCTTC CSRTSGPTKQFF TRBJ2-1 TRBV20-1 TRBD2 many
TGTGCCACCAGTGACCCCGGGGAGGGCACAGATACGCAGTATTTT CATSDPGEGTDTQYF TRBJ2-3 TRBV24-1 NA many
TGCAGTGCTATACCGGGACAGGGGGCTTGGCAGCCCCAGCATTTT CSAIPGQGAWQPQHF TRBJ1-5 TRBV20-1 TRBD1 many
TGTGCCAGCAGCGACGGGGGCTATGGCTACACCTTC CASSDGGYGYTF TRBJ1-2 TRBV7-9 NA many
TGCGCCAGCAGCCAAGGGGGTGGCAGCTATGGCTACACCTTC CASSQGGGSYGYTF TRBJ1-2 TRBV4-1 NA many
TGTGCCAGCAGCCCGGGGACAGGGCTTTACAATCAGCCCCAGCATTTT CASSPGTGLYNQPQHF TRBJ1-5 TRBV11-2 TRBD1 many